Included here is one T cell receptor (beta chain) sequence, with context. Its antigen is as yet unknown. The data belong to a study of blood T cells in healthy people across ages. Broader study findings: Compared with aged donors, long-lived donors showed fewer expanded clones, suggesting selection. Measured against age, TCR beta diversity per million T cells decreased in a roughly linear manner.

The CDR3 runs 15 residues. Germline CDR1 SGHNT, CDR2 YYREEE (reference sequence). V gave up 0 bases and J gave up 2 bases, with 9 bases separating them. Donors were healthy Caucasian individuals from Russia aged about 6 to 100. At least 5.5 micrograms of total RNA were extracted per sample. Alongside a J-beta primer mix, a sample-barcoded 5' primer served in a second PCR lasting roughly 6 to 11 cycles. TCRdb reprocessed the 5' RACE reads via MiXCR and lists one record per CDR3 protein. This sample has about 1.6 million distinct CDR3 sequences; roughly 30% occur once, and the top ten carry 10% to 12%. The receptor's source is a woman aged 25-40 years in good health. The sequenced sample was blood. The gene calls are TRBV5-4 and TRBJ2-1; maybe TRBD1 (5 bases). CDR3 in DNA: TGTGCCAGCAGCTTGGTCCCAGGGACCTACAATGAGCAGTTCTTC. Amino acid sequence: CASSLVPGTYNEQFF.